This T cell receptor beta chain was obtained from a study of chemoradiotherapy in HPV16-positive cancers. Whole-study results and caveats: Non-HPV-specific T cells did not expand in tumors during treatment, whereas candidate HPV-specific clones and E7-related motifs did.

About this clone itself: Its antigen is undetermined.

The CDR3 runs to 13 residues. Germline loops: CDR1 LNHDA, CDR2 SQIVND (reference sequence). V was pared by 4 bases and J by 2 bases, with 6 bases between. Sequenced by immunoSEQ multiplex PCR; TCRdb stores in-frame clones only, minus some. This repertoire shows around 20,000 clones, 73% found once; its top ten account for roughly 2.6%. This chain joins TRBV19 and TRBJ2-1, with D hard to call. Sampling was performed from a patient who underwent chemoradiotherapy. The TCR was taken from a human donor with HPV-associated anogenital cancer. The CDR3 here is CASSTGPYNEQFF. The CDR3 coding sequence is TGTGCCAGTAGTACAGGACCCTACAATGAGCAGTTCTTC.